This T cell receptor beta chain comes out of a study of OX40 agonist ivuxolimab in advanced cancers. The study, taken as a whole, reports: Among the lowest peripheral clonal expansion occurred in 0.1-3.0 mg/kg partial responders. CD8+ T cells (on average) carried more expanded clones than CD4+ T cells.

This clone appeared a single time. Antigen: not known. Blood was sampled at baseline, cycle 4 day 1, and cycle 7 day 1. The method was immunoSEQ multiplex PCR; TCRdb's version includes in-frame clones alone and lacks a portion of them. Of 85,000 to 120,000 clones in the sample, 75% to 95% were seen once. The length of the CDR3 is 15 residues. Trimming took off 3 bases at V and 8 bases at J, with 18 bases between the two ends. The germline V gene encodes CDR1 SGHRS and CDR2 YFSETQ. This rearrangement joins TRBV5-1 to TRBJ2-1; a weak D match, TRBD1 (6 bases). The sequence came from an adult with an advanced solid tumor such as melanoma, head and neck, liver or kidney cancer. The material was CD4+ or CD8+ T cells sorted from blood, obtained in a trial of the OX40 agonist ivuxolimab. CDR3 in amino acids: CASSSSGTPEDEQFF. CDR3 in DNA: TGCGCCAGCAGCTCTTCCGGGACACCGGAGGATGAGCAGTTCTTC.